This T cell receptor (beta chain) was documented in a study of blood T cell repertoires in COVID-19 (dated by TCRdb to the early 2020s). In terms of the full investigation: Samples covering the acute and convalescent phases of COVID-19 were provided by collaborators in the United States, Italy and Spain. Samples came from the ongoing ImmuneRACE study (first 160 participants) plus 1,254 subjects from 6 global collaborators. HLA class I and class II types, where available, came from metadata supplied by the sample provider rather than from assay-based typing. Subjects who had been exposed to COVID-19, were actively infected with it, or had recovered from it provided the deeply sampled blood TCRbeta repertoires that made up the dataset. The prospective study material was composed of cDNA or gDNA derived from T cells, B-cell-depleted T cells, or PBMCs. A freely available public database, intended as a resource for researchers studying the immune response to SARS-CoV-2, is where the repertoires were released. Sample metadata almost always included a de-identified subject ID, COVID-19 status, age in years and sex. Study-wide findings and limitations: Clinical and demographic metadata were provided uncurated, with the amount varying by source and participant.

TCRbeta CDR3 regions were amplified from genomic DNA by means of the immunoSEQ Assay, a bias-controlled multiplex PCR. The paper's data handling went like this. Within the assay, amplification of reference gene primers was used to estimate how many nucleated cells each sample contained. To quantify the absolute abundance of each unique TCRbeta CDR3 rearrangement, sequence reads were collapsed and filtered. For each sample, productive Simpson clonality was calculated as the square root of Simpson's diversity index across productive rearrangements. This immuneACCESS table, as held by TCRdb, lists in-frame sequences with V and J called but not all clones. Of the missing ones, under half trace to an unresolved V gene in checked studies; the others have no known cause. V, J and clone size are taken as reported in that table, and D and trimming were inferred from the DNA itself. The sample table shows 250,000 to 350,000 clones, and more than 75% are seen once. The ten largest clones represent about 7.8% of the sample.

A second Seattle source provided samples from volunteer blood donors who had recovered from COVID-19. Whole blood was collected in K2EDTA tubes by collaborating institutions according to the institutions' own protocols. Collaborator samples were shipped for TCRbeta analysis as frozen whole blood, isolated PBMCs, or DNA extracted from either sample type. According to the germline V gene, CDR1 reads MNHNS and CDR2 reads SASEGT. Between the V and J ends, shortened by 2 bases and 4 bases respectively, the junction contains 17 bases. The CDR3 spans 16 residues, from the cysteine through the phenylalanine. Left in the record is the CDR3 DNA by itself, 48 bases read in frame from the first base. To note about this clone: What this receptor recognizes is not known. No much larger clone exists at a distance of one base, and base qualities are not known.

The rearranged chain carries TRBV6-1 and TRBJ1-1; TRBD1 might be the D gene, on 6 matching bases. Sequencing input: peripheral blood. This TCR derives from a woman in her forties or fifties who had recovered from COVID-19. CDR3 reads: CASSEMGQRRVTEAFF. Read as DNA, the sequence is TGTGCCAGCAGTGAAATGGGACAACGAAGGGTCACTGAAGCTTTCTTT.